This T cell receptor (beta chain) was recovered during a study of blood T cells in healthy people across ages. Points from the study as a whole: Both higher diversity and more naive CD4+ cells marked long-lived donors when set against aged donors.

Germline V lookup: CDR1 DFQATT, CDR2 SNEGSKA (reference sequence). The CDR3 runs to 14 residues. Trimming left V 7 bases short and J 1 base short, with 14 bases between. Caucasian individuals from Russia who were healthy and aged 6 to 90 acted as donors. PBMCs were isolated at a quantity of at least 6 million per sample. A few counts support this clonotype. Its antigen is undetermined. Primers used in a second PCR of roughly 6 to 12 cycles were a sample-barcoded 5' primer and a J-beta primer mix. There were at least 3 million CDR3-containing paired-end reads obtained from each sample. TCRdb reprocessed the 5' RACE reads via MiXCR and lists one record per CDR3 protein. Of roughly 700,000 distinct CDR3 sequences in the sample, about half are singletons; the top ten hold approximately 32%.

The rearrangement joins TRBV20-1 to TRBJ1-5, with D perhaps matching TRBD1 (6 bases). This TCR was sampled from a woman aged 60-75 years in good health. Sequencing used blood. CDR3 loop: CSGGGGLSNQPQHF. CDR3 sequence (DNA): TGCAGTGGAGGGGGGGGGCTAAGCAATCAGCCCCAGCATTTT.